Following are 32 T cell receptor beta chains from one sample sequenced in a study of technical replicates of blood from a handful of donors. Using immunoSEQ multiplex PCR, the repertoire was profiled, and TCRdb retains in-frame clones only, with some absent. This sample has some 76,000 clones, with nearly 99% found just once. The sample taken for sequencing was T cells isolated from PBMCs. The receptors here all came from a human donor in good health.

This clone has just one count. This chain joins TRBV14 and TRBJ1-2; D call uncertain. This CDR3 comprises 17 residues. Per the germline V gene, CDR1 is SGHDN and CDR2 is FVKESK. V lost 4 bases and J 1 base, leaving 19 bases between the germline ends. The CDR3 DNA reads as TGTGCCAGCAGCCCACGGTTACAGATGATCGGTAACTATGGCTACACCTTC. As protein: CASSPRLQMIGNYGYTF.

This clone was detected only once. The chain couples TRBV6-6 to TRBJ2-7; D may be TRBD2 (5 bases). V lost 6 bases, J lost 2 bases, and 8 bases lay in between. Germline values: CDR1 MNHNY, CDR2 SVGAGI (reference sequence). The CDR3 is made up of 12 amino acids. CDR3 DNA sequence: TGTGCCAGCAGGACCGGGACCTACGAGCAGTACTTC. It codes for CASRTGTYEQYF.

As DNA, the CDR3 is TGTGCCATCCGTAGTCCGGGAGATACGCAGTATTTT. Translation: CAIRSPGDTQYF. The chain uses TRBV10-3 and TRBJ2-3; no definite D call. CDR3 length: 12 amino acids. The germline V and J ends were trimmed by 8 bases and 5 bases, with 11 bases remaining between them. Germline V gene sequence: CDR1 ENHRY, CDR2 SYGVKD.

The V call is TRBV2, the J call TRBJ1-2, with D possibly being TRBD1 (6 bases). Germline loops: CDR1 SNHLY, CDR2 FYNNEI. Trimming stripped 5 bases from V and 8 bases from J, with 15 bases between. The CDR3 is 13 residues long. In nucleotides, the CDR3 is TGTGCCAGCAGTCAACAGGGATCCCAGGGCTACACCTTC. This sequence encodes CASSQQGSQGYTF.

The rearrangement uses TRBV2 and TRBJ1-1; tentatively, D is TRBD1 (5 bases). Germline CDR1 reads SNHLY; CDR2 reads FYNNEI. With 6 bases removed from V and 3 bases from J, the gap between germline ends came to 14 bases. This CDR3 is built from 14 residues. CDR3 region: CASRVQAVDTEAFF. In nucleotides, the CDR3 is TGTGCCAGCAGAGTACAGGCGGTAGACACTGAAGCTTTCTTT.

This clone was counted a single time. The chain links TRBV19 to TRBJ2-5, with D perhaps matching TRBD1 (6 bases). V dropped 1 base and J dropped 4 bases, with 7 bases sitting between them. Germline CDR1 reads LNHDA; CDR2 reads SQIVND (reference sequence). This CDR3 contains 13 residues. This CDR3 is CASSIGTVETQYF. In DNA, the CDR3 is TGTGCCAGTAGTATAGGGACAGTAGAGACCCAGTACTTC.

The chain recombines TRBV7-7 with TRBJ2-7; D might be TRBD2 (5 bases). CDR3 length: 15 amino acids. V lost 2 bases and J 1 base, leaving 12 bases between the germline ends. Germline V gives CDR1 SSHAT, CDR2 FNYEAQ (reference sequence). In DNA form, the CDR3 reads TGTGCCAGCAGCTTATTTTCCGGGGTATCCTACGAGCAGTACTTC. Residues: CASSLFSGVSYEQYF.

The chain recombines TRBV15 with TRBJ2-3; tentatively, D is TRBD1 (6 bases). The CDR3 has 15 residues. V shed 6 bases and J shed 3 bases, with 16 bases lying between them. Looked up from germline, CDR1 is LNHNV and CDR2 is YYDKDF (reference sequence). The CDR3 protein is CATSSYSRGTDTQYF. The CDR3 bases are TGTGCCACCAGTTCCTATTCCAGGGGAACAGATACGCAGTATTTT.

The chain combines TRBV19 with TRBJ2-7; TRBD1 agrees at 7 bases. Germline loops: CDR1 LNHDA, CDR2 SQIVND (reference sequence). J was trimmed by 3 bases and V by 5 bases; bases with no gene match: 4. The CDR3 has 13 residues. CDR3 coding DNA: TGTGCCAGTAGTCCAGGGACAGTCTACGAGCAGTACTTC. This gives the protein CASSPGTVYEQYF.

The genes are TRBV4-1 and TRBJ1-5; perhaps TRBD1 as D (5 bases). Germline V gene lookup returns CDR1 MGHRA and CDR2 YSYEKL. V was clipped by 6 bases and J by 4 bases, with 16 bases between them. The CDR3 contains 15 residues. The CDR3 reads CASSGEGEGNQPQHF. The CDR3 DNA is TGCGCCAGCAGTGGGGAGGGTGAGGGGAATCAGCCCCAGCATTTT.

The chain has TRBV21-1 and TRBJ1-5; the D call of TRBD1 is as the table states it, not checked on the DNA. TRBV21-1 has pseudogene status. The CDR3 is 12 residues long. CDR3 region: CASNRTTGSLHF. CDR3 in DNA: TGTGCCAGCAACCGAACGACAGGTAGCTTGCATTTT.

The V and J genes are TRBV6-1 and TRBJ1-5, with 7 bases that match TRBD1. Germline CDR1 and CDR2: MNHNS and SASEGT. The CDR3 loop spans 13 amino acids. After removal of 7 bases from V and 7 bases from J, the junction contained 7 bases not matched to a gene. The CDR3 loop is CASTLQGYQPQHF. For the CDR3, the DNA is TGTGCCAGCACCCTACAGGGGTACCAGCCCCAGCATTTT.

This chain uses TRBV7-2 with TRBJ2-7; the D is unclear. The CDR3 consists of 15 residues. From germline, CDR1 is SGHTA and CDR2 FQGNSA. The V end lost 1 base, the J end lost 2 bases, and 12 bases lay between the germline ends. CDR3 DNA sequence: TGTGCCAGCAGCTTAGGGGCAGTCCTAACCTACGAGCAGTACTTC. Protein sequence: CASSLGAVLTYEQYF. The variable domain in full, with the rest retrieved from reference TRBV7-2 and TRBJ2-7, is GAGVSQSPSNKVTEKGKDVELRCDPISGHTALYWYRQSLGQGLEFLIYFQGNSAPDKSGLPSDRFSAERTGGSVSTLTIQRTQQEDSAVYLCASSLGAVLTYEQYFGPGTRLTVT.

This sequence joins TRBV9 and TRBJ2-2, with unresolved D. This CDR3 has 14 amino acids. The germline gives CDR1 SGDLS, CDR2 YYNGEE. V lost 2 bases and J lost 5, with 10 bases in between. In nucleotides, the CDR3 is TGTGCCAGCAGCGTCTGGGCCAGAACCGGGGAGCTGTTTTTT. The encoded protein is CASSVWARTGELFF.

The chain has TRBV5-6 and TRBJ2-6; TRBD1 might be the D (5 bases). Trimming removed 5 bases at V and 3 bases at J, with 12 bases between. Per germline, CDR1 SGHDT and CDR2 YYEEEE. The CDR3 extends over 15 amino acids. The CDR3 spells CASRFQGGGANVLTF. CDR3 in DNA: TGTGCCAGCAGATTCCAGGGTGGTGGGGCCAACGTCCTGACTTTC. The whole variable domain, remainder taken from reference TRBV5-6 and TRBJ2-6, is DAGVTQSPTHLIKTRGQQVTLRCSPKSGHDTVSWYQQALGQGPQFIFQYYEEEERQRGNFPDRFSGHQFPNYSSELNVNALLLGDSALYLCASRFQGGGANVLTFGAGSRLTVL.

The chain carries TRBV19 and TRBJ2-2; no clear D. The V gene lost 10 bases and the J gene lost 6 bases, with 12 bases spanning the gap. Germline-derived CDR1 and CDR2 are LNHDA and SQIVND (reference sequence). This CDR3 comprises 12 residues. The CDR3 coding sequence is TGTGCCATCTCTAAGAGCGCCGGGGAGCTGTTTTTT. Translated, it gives CAISKSAGELFF.

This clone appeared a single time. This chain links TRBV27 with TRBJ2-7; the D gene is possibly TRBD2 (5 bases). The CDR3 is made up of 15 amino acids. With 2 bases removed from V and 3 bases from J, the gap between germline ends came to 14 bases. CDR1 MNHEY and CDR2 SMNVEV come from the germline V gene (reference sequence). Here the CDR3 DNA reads TGTGCCAGCAGTTTAGGACTGACGGGCTTCTACGAGCAGTACTTC. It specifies CASSLGLTGFYEQYF.

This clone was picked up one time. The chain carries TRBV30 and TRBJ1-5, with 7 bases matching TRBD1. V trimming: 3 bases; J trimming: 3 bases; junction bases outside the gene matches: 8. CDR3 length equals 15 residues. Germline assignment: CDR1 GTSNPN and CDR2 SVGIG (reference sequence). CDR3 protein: CAWSRLRGNNQPQHF. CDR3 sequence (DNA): TGTGCCTGGAGCCGCCTCAGGGGGAACAATCAGCCCCAGCATTTT.

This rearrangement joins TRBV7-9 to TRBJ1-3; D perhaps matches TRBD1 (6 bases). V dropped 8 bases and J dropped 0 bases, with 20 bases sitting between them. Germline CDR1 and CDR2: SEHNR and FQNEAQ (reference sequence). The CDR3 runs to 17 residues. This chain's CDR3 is CASERRGGLSSGNTIYF. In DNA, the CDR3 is TGTGCCAGCGAAAGACGGGGGGGGCTTAGCTCTGGAAACACCATATATTTT.

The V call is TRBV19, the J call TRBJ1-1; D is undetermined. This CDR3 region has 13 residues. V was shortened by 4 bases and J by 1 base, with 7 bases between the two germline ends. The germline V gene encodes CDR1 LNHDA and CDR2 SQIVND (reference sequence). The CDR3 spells CASSSQANTEAFF. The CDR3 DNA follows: TGTGCCAGTAGTAGCCAAGCGAACACTGAAGCTTTCTTT.

CDR3: CASSLNPLVGSEQYF. The CDR3 DNA reads as TGTGCCAGCAGCTTAAATCCCCTGGTGGGGAGCGAGCAGTACTTC. The rearrangement links TRBV7-3 to TRBJ2-7, with D tentatively TRBD2 (5 bases). This CDR3 comprises 15 residues. V was pared by 1 base and J by 6 bases, with 16 bases between. Germline V gives CDR1 SGHTA, CDR2 FQGTGA.

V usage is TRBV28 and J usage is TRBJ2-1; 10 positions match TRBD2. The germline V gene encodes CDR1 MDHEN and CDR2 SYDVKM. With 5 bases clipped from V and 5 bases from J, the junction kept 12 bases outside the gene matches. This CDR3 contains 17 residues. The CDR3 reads CASSLLTASGSHNEQFF. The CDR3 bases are TGTGCCAGCAGTCTCCTAACGGCTAGCGGGAGCCACAATGAGCAGTTCTTC.

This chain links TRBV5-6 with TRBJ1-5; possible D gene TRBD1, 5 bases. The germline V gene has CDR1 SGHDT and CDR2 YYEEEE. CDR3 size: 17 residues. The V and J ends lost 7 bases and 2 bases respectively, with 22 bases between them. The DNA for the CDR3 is TGTGCCAGCTCTTCCAACCTCCAGGGTAGAGGCAATCAGCCCCAGCATTTT. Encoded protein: CASSSNLQGRGNQPQHF. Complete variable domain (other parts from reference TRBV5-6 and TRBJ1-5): DAGVTQSPTHLIKTRGQQVTLRCSPKSGHDTVSWYQQALGQGPQFIFQYYEEEERQRGNFPDRFSGHQFPNYSSELNVNALLLGDSALYLCASSSNLQGRGNQPQHFGDGTRLSIL.

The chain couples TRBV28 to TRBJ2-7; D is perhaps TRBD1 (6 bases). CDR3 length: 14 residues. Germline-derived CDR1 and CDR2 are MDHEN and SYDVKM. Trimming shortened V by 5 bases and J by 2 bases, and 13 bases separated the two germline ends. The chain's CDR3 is CASSPGQPPYEQYF. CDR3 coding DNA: TGTGCCAGCAGTCCCGGACAGCCGCCCTACGAGCAGTACTTC.

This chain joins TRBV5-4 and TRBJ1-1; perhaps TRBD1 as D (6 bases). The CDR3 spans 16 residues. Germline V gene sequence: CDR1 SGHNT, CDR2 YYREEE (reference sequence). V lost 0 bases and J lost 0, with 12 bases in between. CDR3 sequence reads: CASSLEGVRVNTEAFF. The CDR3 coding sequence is TGTGCCAGCAGCTTGGAGGGGGTCAGGGTGAACACTGAAGCTTTCTTT.

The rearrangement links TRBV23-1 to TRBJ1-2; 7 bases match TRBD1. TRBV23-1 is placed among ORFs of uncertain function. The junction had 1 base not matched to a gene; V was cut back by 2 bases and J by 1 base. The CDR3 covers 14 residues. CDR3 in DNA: TGCGCCAGCAGTCAAAGGGGGCTTAACTATGGCTACACCTTC. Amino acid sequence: CASSQRGLNYGYTF.

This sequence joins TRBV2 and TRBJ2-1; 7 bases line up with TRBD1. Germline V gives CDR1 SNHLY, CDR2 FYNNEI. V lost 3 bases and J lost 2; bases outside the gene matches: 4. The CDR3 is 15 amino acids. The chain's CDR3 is CASSDMGQPYNEQFF. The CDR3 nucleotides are TGTGCCAGCAGTGATATGGGACAGCCCTACAATGAGCAGTTCTTC.

CDR3 sequence: CASSPVGDSNQPQHF. The CDR3 bases are TGTGCCAGCTCACCGGTGGGAGATAGCAATCAGCCCCAGCATTTT. The chain links TRBV18 to TRBJ1-5, with unresolved D. Germline-derived CDR1 and CDR2 are KGHSH and LQKENI. The CDR3 spans 15 residues. The V end lost 3 bases, the J end lost 0 bases, and 9 bases lay between the germline ends. The variable domain in full, with the rest retrieved from reference TRBV18 and TRBJ1-5, is NAGVMQNPRHLVRRRGQEARLRCSPMKGHSHVYWYRQLPEEGLKFMVYLQKENIIDESGMPKERFSAEFPKEGPSILRIQQVVRGDSAAYFCASSPVGDSNQPQHFGDGTRLSIL.

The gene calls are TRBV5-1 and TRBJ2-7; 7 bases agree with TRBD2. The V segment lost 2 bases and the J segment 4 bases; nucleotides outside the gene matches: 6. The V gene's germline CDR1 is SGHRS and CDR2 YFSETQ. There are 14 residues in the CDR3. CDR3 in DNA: TGCGCCAGCAGCTTAACGGGAGGTGGGTACGAGCAGTACTTC. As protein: CASSLTGGGYEQYF.

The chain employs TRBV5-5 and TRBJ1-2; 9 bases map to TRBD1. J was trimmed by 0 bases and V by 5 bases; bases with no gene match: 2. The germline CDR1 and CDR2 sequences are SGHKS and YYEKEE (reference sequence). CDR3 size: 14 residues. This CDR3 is CASRQGASNYGYTF. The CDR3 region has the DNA TGTGCCAGCAGACAGGGGGCCTCTAACTATGGCTACACCTTC.

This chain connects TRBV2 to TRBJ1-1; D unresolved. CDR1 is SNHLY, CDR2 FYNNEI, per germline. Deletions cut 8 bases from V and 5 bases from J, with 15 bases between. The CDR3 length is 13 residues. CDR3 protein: CASEFGEGTEAFF. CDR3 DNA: TGTGCCAGCGAATTTGGGGAGGGTACTGAAGCTTTCTTT.

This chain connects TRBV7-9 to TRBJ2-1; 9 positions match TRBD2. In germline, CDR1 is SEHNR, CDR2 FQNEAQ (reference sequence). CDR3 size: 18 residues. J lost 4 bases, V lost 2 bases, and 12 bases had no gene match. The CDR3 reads CASSLQGVAGGVYNEQFF. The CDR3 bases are TGTGCCAGCAGCTTACAGGGGGTCGCGGGAGGGGTTTACAATGAGCAGTTCTTC.